This TCR beta chain was sequenced in a study of esophageal squamous cell carcinoma under preoperative chemotherapy. As for the study in general: Samples included peripheral blood T cells as well as tumor-infiltrating lymphocytes.

This clonotype was detected many times. Its antigen is unknown. Time point described: before preoperative PTX-NDP chemotherapy. Study-wide results and limits: After treatment, tumor-infiltrating lymphocytes apparently came partly from blood T cells. Tumor-infiltrating lymphocytes showed no significant post-chemotherapy TCR diversity increase, unlike peripheral T cells.

TCRdb re-analysed the PCR reads in MiXCR, keeping a single row per CDR3 protein. The table lists around 29,000 distinct CDR3 sequences, 45% to 55% of them singletons. This clonotype was sampled from a human donor with esophageal squamous cell carcinoma. The donor label of this sample is uncertain. Sampling was done from a patient given preoperative chemotherapy.

CDR3: CASSLGKGGLGGYTF. CDR3 nucleotide sequence: TGCGCCAGCAGCTTGGGAAAAGGGGGGCTCGGTGGCTACACCTTC. The J gene is TRBJ1-2, the V gene TRBV5-1, with a possible D match to TRBD1 (6 bases). Trimming pared 0 bases from V and 7 bases from J, leaving 16 bases between. In germline, CDR1 is SGHRS, CDR2 YFSETQ. This CDR3 comprises 15 residues.